One sample yielded the 4 T cell receptor beta chains listed below, sequenced in a study of T cell clusters in autoimmune cytopenias. TRB rearrangements were amplified by touch-down multiplex PCR with mixed TRB-A/B primers. TCRdb reprocessed the multiplex PCR reads, with one entry per CDR3 protein and no DNA. Recorded for this sample: approximately 16,000 distinct CDR3 sequences. TRB amplification used roughly 250 ng of peripheral blood genomic DNA. The sequencing input was peripheral blood. Receptors originate from a human donor with an autoimmune cytopenia or autoimmune hepatitis (not recorded which).

This chain uses TRBV6-5 with TRBJ2-7; the TCRdb D gene call, TRBD1, has no DNA to confirm it. The V gene's germline CDR1 is MNHEY and CDR2 SVGAGI. This CDR3 is 15 amino acids long. The CDR3 spells CASSSPGQGAYEQYF.

V gene TRBV6-5 combines with J gene TRBJ1-1. This CDR3 has 14 amino acids. Germline V gene data show CDR1 as MNHEY and CDR2 as SVGAGI. This chain's CDR3 is CASTFTVPNTEAFF.

The chain employs TRBV24-1 and TRBJ2-3. Germline V gene sequence: CDR1 KGHDR, CDR2 SFDVKD. The CDR3 covers 15 residues. The CDR3 sequence is CATSEKGLSTDTQYF.

V and J are TRBV6-6 and TRBJ1-2; TCRdb designates TRBD1, a call that cannot be tested without DNA. The CDR3 has 12 amino acids. Germline CDR1 MNHNY, CDR2 SVGAGI (reference sequence). CDR3 loop: CASSRARGGYTF.